The 10 T cell receptor beta chains listed next were all sequenced from one sample in a study of blood T cell repertoires in COVID-19. TCRdb keeps only in-frame clones here, not all; method: immunoSEQ multiplex PCR. Here the sample spans around 120,000 clones, around three quarters being singletons. Sequencing was done on a sample of peripheral blood. These receptor sequences come from a man between 65 and 79 years old with acute or convalescent COVID-19.

The chain employs TRBV11-3 and TRBJ2-7; a weak D match, TRBD2 (6 bases). CDR3 length equals 12 residues. Trimming took 5 bases from V and 6 from J, leaving 11 bases between them. Germline assignment: CDR1 SGHNT and CDR2 YENEEA. The CDR3 coding sequence is TGTGCCAGCAGCCAAGGAGGGTCCGAGCAGTACTTC. It specifies CASSQGGSEQYF.

The V call is TRBV7-2, the J call TRBJ2-1; 13 nucleotides line up with TRBD2. Trimming at V came to 2 bases and at J to 0 bases, leaving 7 bases not matched to a gene. The CDR3 totals 19 residues. CDR1 is SGHTA and CDR2 is FQGNSA in the germline V gene. CDR3 sequence (DNA): TGTGCCAGCAGCTTAACCACTAGCGGGGGGGGGAGCTCCTACAATGAGCAGTTCTTC. This gives the protein CASSLTTSGGGSSYNEQFF. The full variable domain, its missing parts supplied by reference TRBV7-2 and TRBJ2-1, is GAGVSQSPSNKVTEKGKDVELRCDPISGHTALYWYRQSLGQGLEFLIYFQGNSAPDKSGLPSDRFSAERTGGSVSTLTIQRTQQEDSAVYLCASSLTTSGGGSSYNEQFFGPGTRLTVL.

This clone was counted only a few times. The chain combines TRBV3-1 (or the pseudogene TRBV3-2) with TRBJ1-1, with unresolved D. V was clipped by 4 bases and J by 7 bases, with 16 bases between them. The CDR3 spans 14 residues. Germline CDR1 reads LGHDT; CDR2 reads YNNKEL (reference sequence). CDR3 sequence (DNA): TGTGCCAGCAGCCCAGCGGCAGGTCGGGGTGAAGCTTTCTTT. It is translated as CASSPAAGRGEAFF.

The count of this clone is one. The CDR3 DNA sequence: TGTGCCAGCAGCTTAGTAACCGGGAGACGGGGAACCGGGGAGCTGTTTTTT. Its protein is CASSLVTGRRGTGELFF. The chain combines TRBV7-2 with TRBJ2-2; TRBD2 is a possible D gene (6 bases). Trimming left V 1 base short and J 5 bases short, with 17 bases between. Germline CDR1 reads SGHTA; CDR2 reads FQGNSA. This CDR3 has 17 amino acids.

This clone was seen once. The chain links TRBV27 to TRBJ1-6; 9 bases match TRBD1. This CDR3 is built from 15 residues. Per the germline V gene, CDR1 is MNHEY and CDR2 is SMNVEV (reference sequence). V lost 3 bases, J lost 7 bases, and 4 bases stayed unmatched. CDR3 coding DNA: TGTGCCAGCAGTTTGGCCGGGACAGGGAATTCACCCCTCCACTTT. Protein: CASSLAGTGNSPLHF.

This clone has only one observation. The CDR3 nucleotides are TGTGCCAGTAGTTCCGGGACAGGGTTTGGGGAGCAGTACTTC. It specifies CASSSGTGFGEQYF. The chain links TRBV19 to TRBJ2-7; 9 positions match TRBD1. The CDR3 length is 14 residues. In germline, CDR1 is LNHDA, CDR2 SQIVND (reference sequence). The V segment lost 5 bases and the J segment 7 bases; nucleotides outside the gene matches: 9. The full variable domain, completed using reference TRBV19 and TRBJ2-7, is DGGITQSPKYLFRKEGQNVTLSCEQNLNHDAMYWYRQDPGQGLRLIYYSQIVNDFQKGDIAEGYSVSREKKESFPLTVTSAQKNPTAFYLCASSSGTGFGEQYFGPGTRLTVT.

V is TRBV28 and J is TRBJ1-5, with 8 bases that match TRBD1. This CDR3 has 16 amino acids. Germline CDR1 is MDHEN and CDR2 is SYDVKM. V lost 2 bases and J lost 6; bases outside the gene matches: 9. The CDR3 spells CASSLAGGIISQPQHF. DNA of the CDR3: TGTGCCAGCAGTTTAGCAGGGGGCATTATCTCTCAGCCCCAGCATTTT.

The CDR3 DNA follows: TGCGCCAGCAGCTTGCTACAGGGGGCGGGTGAAAAACTGTTTTTT. It specifies CASSLLQGAGEKLFF. This chain connects TRBV5-1 to TRBJ1-4; 9 nucleotides match TRBD1. V lost 1 base and J lost 7; bases outside the gene matches: 5. The CDR3 totals 15 residues. Germline CDR1 reads SGHRS; CDR2 reads YFSETQ.

The chain employs TRBV3-1 (or the pseudogene TRBV3-2) and TRBJ2-1, with a tentative D call TRBD2 (5 bases). V was clipped by 4 bases and J by 4 bases, with 11 bases between them. Germline CDR1 and CDR2: LGHDT and YNNKEL (reference sequence). This CDR3 is built from 14 residues. The CDR3 DNA follows: TGTGCCAGCAGCCCCTTTACGGGATACAATGAGCAGTTCTTC. It specifies CASSPFTGYNEQFF.

This chain connects TRBV4-1 to TRBJ1-4; TRBD1 aligns across 8 bases. The germline V gene encodes CDR1 MGHRA and CDR2 YSYEKL. The CDR3 runs to 16 residues. V lost 2 bases and J lost 0; bases outside the gene matches: 2. The DNA of the CDR3 is TGCGCCAGCAGCCAACAGGGGGCGGCAACTAATGAAAAACTGTTTTTT. Its protein product is CASSQQGAATNEKLFF.